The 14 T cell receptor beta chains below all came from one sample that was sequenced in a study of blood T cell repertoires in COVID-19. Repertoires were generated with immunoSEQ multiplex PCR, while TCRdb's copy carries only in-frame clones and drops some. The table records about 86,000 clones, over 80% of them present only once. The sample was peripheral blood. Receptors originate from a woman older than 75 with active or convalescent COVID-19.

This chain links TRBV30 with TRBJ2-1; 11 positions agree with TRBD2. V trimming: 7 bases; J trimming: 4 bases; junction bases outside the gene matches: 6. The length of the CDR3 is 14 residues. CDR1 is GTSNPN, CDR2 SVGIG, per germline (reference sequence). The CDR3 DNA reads TGTGCCTTCACCGGGACTAGCGGTTACAATGAGCAGTTCTTC. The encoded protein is CAFTGTSGYNEQFF.

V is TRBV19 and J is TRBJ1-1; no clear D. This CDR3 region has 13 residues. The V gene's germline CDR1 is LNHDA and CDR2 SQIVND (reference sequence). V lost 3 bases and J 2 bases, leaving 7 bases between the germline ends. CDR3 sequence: CASSITVNTEAFF. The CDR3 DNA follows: TGTGCCAGTAGTATTACAGTTAACACTGAAGCTTTCTTT.

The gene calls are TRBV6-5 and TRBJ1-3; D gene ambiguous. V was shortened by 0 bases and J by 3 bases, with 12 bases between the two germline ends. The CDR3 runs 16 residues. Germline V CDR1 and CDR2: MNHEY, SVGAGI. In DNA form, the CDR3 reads TGTGCCAGCAGTTACTCGCGGGCAGTGGTTGGAAACACCATATATTTT. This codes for CASSYSRAVVGNTIYF.

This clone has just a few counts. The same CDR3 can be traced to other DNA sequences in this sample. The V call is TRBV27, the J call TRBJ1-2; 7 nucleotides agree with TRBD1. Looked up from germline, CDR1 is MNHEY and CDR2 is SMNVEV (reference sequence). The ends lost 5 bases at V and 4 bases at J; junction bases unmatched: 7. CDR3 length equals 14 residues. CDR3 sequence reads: CASSLQGSLYGYTF. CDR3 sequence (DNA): TGTGCCAGCAGTCTACAGGGGTCTCTCTATGGCTACACCTTC.

The CDR3, as DNA: TGTGCCAGCAGTCCCGGGACAGCAACCTACGAGCAGTACTTC. It specifies CASSPGTATYEQYF. This chain links TRBV28 with TRBJ2-7, with 7 bases fitting TRBD1. This CDR3 contains 14 residues. The junction had 6 bases not matched to a gene; V was cut back by 5 bases and J by 2 bases. CDR1 is MDHEN and CDR2 is SYDVKM in the germline V gene.

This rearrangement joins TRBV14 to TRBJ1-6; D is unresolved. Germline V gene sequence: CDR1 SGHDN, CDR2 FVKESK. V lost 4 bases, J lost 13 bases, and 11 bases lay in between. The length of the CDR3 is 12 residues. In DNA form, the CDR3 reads TGTGCCAGCAGCCGCCCGGGGTTTCCCCTCCACTTT. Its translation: CASSRPGFPLHF.

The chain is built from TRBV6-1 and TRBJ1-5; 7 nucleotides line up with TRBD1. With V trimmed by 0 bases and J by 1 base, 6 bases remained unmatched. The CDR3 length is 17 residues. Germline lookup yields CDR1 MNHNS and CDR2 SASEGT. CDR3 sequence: CASSEAWQGVSNQPQHF. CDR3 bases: TGTGCCAGCAGTGAAGCGTGGCAGGGGGTAAGCAATCAGCCCCAGCATTTT.

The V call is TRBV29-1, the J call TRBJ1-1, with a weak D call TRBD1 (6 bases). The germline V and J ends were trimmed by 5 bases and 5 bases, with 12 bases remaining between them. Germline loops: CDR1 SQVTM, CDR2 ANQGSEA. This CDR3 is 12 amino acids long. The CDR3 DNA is TGCAGCGTTTTGGACAGTTGGACTGAAGCTTTCTTT. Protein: CSVLDSWTEAFF.

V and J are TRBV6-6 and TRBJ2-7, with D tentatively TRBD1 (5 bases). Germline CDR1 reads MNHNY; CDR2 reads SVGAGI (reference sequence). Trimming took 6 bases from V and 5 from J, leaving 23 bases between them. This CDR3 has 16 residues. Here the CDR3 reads CASRPYPAQGPNEQYF. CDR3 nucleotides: TGTGCCAGCAGGCCATACCCCGCCCAGGGTCCCAACGAGCAGTACTTC.

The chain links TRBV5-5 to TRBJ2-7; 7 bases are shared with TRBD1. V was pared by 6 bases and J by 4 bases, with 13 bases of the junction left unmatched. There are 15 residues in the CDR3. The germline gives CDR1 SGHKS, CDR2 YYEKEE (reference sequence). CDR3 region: CASTPNPGTDYEQYF. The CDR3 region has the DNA TGTGCCAGCACTCCCAACCCGGGGACAGATTACGAGCAGTACTTC.

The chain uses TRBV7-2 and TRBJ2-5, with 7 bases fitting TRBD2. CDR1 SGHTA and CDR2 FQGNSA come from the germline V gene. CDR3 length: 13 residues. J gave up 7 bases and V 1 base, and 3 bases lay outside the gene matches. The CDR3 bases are TGTGCCAGCAGCTTAGGCCCGGGGGGGACCCAGTACTTC. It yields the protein CASSLGPGGTQYF.

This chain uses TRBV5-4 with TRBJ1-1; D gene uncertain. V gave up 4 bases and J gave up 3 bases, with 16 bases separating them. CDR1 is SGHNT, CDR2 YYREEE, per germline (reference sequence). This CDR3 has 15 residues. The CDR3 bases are TGTGCCAGCAGCGAGGCCGTGGTAATGGACACTGAAGCTTTCTTT. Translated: CASSEAVVMDTEAFF.

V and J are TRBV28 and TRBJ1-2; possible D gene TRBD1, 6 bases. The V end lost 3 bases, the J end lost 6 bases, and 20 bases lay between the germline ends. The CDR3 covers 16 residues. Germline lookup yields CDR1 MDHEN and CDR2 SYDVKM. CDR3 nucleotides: TGTGCCAGCAGTTTTTACGGGGATGGGGGCTATGATGGCTACACCTTC. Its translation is CASSFYGDGGYDGYTF.

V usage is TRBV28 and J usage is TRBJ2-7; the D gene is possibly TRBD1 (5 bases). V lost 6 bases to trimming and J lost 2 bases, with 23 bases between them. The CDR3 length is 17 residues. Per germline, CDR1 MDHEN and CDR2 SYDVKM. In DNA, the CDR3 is TGTGCCAGCAGCCCCCGTCAGGGTTGGAAATTCACCTACGAGCAGTACTTC. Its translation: CASSPRQGWKFTYEQYF. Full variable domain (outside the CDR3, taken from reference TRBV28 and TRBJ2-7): DVKVTQSSRYLVKRTGEKVFLECVQDMDHENMFWYRQDPGLGLRLIYFSYDVKMKEKGDIPEGYSVSREKKERFSLILESASTNQTSMYLCASSPRQGWKFTYEQYFGPGTRLTVT.